The rows below give T cell receptor beta chains drawn from one sample of a study of blood T cells in healthy people across ages. In TCRdb, the 5' RACE reads were re-called with MiXCR into one record per CDR3 protein. The table shows 1.5 million to 2 million distinct CDR3 sequences, with 40% to 55% occurring only once. The sample was blood. Receptors originate from a woman aged 40 to 49 in good health. The CDR3 runs from the conserved cysteine through the conserved F or W. A D gene is named only where the DNA matches it firmly. Clone size appears in some rows only: once, few, many, or a class for an expanded clone.

V: TRBV3-1; J: TRBJ2-7; D: NA; size: NA; DNA: TGTGCCAGCAGCTACCCCCCGGGGGGCCACGAGCAGTACTTC; CDR3: CASSYPPGGHEQYF
V: TRBV28; J: TRBJ2-7; D: NA; size: NA; DNA: TGTGCCAGCAGTTCCGCTCGGGGTTTCCGGAGGGAGCAGTACTTC; CDR3: CASSSARGFRREQYF
V: TRBV5-1; J: TRBJ2-5; D: TRBD1; size: NA; DNA: TGCGCCAGCGGCGGACAGGGGACCACCGGGACCCAGTACTTC; CDR3: CASGGQGTTGTQYF
V: TRBV27; J: TRBJ1-6; D: NA; size: NA; DNA: TGTGCCAGCAGTTTATCTCTCAGGGCTCGCGGGGAACCCCTCCACTTT; CDR3: CASSLSLRARGEPLHF
V: TRBV27; J: TRBJ2-1; D: TRBD2; size: NA; DNA: TGTGCCAGCAGTTCCACTAGCGGGGGGGCCTTCAATGAGCAGTTCTTC; CDR3: CASSSTSGGAFNEQFF
V: TRBV7-2; J: TRBJ2-1; D: NA; size: NA; DNA: TGTGCCAGCGGACCCGATGGGGTCCGAAGTGAGCAGTTCTTC; CDR3: CASGPDGVRSEQFF
V: TRBV28; J: TRBJ2-3; D: NA; size: NA; DNA: TGTGCCAGCATCAGCTGGGGACACCGCACAGATACGCAGTATTTT; CDR3: CASISWGHRTDTQYF
V: TRBV12-3/TRBV12-4; J: TRBJ1-2; D: NA; size: NA; DNA: TGTGCCAGCAGTTTTCTTCAGAACTATGGCTACACCTTC; CDR3: CASSFLQNYGYTF
V: TRBV4-3; J: TRBJ2-3; D: NA; size: NA; DNA: TGCGCCAGCAGCCAAGATTTAGCGGACACAGATACGCAGTATTTT; CDR3: CASSQDLADTDTQYF
V: TRBV7-2; J: TRBJ2-1; D: NA; size: NA; DNA: TGTGCCAGCAGCTTAGACGGCAGGGGGGCGTACAATGAGCAGTTCTTC; CDR3: CASSLDGRGAYNEQFF
V: TRBV6-5; J: TRBJ2-1; D: TRBD2; size: NA; DNA: TGTGCCACATTAGCGGGGGGGCCTGACAATGAGCAGTTCTTC; CDR3: CATLAGGPDNEQFF
V: TRBV20-1; J: TRBJ2-1; D: NA; size: few; DNA: TGCAGTGGGAATCGTGGCGGGACCTTCGCTTCCAATGAGCAGTTCTTC; CDR3: CSGNRGGTFASNEQFF
V: TRBV9; J: TRBJ1-6; D: TRBD1; size: once; DNA: TGTGCCAACAGCGTAGCTGGACAGGGCGGGTCACCCCTCCACTTT; CDR3: CANSVAGQGGSPLHF
V: TRBV6-1; J: TRBJ2-5; D: TRBD1; size: NA; DNA: TGTGCCAGCAGCCACGAACCGAGACCGGGACAGGGGGAGACCCAGTACTTC; CDR3: CASSHEPRPGQGETQYF
V: TRBV5-1; J: TRBJ2-7; D: NA; size: once; DNA: TGCGCCAGCAGCTTGAACAGGATTAATCACGAGCAGTACTTC; CDR3: CASSLNRINHEQYF
V: TRBV28; J: TRBJ2-5; D: TRBD1; size: NA; DNA: TGTGCCACGTCGACAGGGCCTGAGCAGTACTTC; CDR3: CATSTGPEQYF
V: TRBV7-2; J: TRBJ2-5; D: TRBD2; size: NA; DNA: TGTGCCAGCAGCTTAGCGAACGGGGCGGGAGGGGAGACCCAGTACTTC; CDR3: CASSLANGAGGETQYF
V: TRBV7-2; J: TRBJ2-3; D: NA; size: NA; DNA: TGTGCCAGCAGCTTGCGGGAAGGTTTGGGCACAGATACGCAGTATTTT; CDR3: CASSLREGLGTDTQYF
V: TRBV10-3; J: TRBJ2-1; D: TRBD2; size: few; DNA: TGTGCCATCAGGGGGACTAGCGGGGGCAATGAGCAGTTCTTC; CDR3: CAIRGTSGGNEQFF
V: TRBV20-1; J: TRBJ2-1; D: TRBD2; size: NA; DNA: TGCAGTGCTGCAGTACCGGGACTAGCACATGAGCAGTTCTTC; CDR3: CSAAVPGLAHEQFF
V: TRBV6-1; J: TRBJ2-1; D: NA; size: few; DNA: TGTGCCAGCAGAGAAAGGACAGAATACTCCTACAATGAGCAGTTCTTC; CDR3: CASRERTEYSYNEQFF
V: TRBV27; J: TRBJ1-1; D: NA; size: few; DNA: TGTGCCAGCAGAAAATACCTAGGGGGTACGTTGAACACTGAAGCTTTCTTT; CDR3: CASRKYLGGTLNTEAFF
V: TRBV6-2/TRBV6-3; J: TRBJ2-7; D: NA; size: NA; DNA: TGTGCCAGCAGCCGAGACCTACAGGGCGGGGAGCAGTACTTC; CDR3: CASSRDLQGGEQYF
V: TRBV28; J: TRBJ2-4; D: NA; size: once; DNA: TGTGCCAGCAAACGGCCCCTAGCCAAAAACATTCAGTACTTC; CDR3: CASKRPLAKNIQYF
V: TRBV5-1; J: TRBJ1-1; D: TRBD1; size: few; DNA: TGCGCCAGCAGCCCCGGGACAGCGGGCACTGAAGCTTTCTTT; CDR3: CASSPGTAGTEAFF
V: TRBV4-2; J: TRBJ2-7; D: NA; size: many; DNA: TGTGCCAGCAGCCAGGAACGGGACGGTTACGAGCAGTACTTC; CDR3: CASSQERDGYEQYF
V: TRBV20-1; J: TRBJ2-5; D: NA; size: NA; DNA: TGCAGTGCTAGGGGTCCAATCCCTGGGCAAGAGACCCAGTACTTC; CDR3: CSARGPIPGQETQYF
V: TRBV20-1; J: TRBJ2-1; D: NA; size: NA; DNA: TGCAGTGCTAGAGATCAGGGGGGTTACAATGAGCAGTTCTTC; CDR3: CSARDQGGYNEQFF
V: TRBV20-1; J: TRBJ1-2; D: TRBD1; size: NA; DNA: TGCAGTGCAACCTGGGGGAGACAGGGGGACGGCTACACCTTC; CDR3: CSATWGRQGDGYTF
V: TRBV6-5; J: TRBJ2-7; D: NA; size: NA; DNA: TGTGCCAGCAGTTACAGGGGAGAGTGGTACGAGCAGTACTTC; CDR3: CASSYRGEWYEQYF
V: TRBV6-6; J: TRBJ2-7; D: NA; size: NA; DNA: TGTGCCAGCAGTTACGGGGGGACTTCCTCCTACGAGCAGTACTTC; CDR3: CASSYGGTSSYEQYF
V: TRBV29-1; J: TRBJ1-2; D: NA; size: few; DNA: TGCAGCGTTGGGGAGGCGGATTATGGCTACACCTTC; CDR3: CSVGEADYGYTF
V: TRBV6-1; J: TRBJ1-2; D: NA; size: few; DNA: TGTGCCAGCAGTGAAGAGGTGGCCCGGGGCTACACCTTC; CDR3: CASSEEVARGYTF
V: TRBV11-1; J: TRBJ2-1; D: NA; size: few; DNA: TGTGCCAGCAGCTTAGTTCCCTTAGCCTACAATGAGCAGTTCTTC; CDR3: CASSLVPLAYNEQFF
V: TRBV29-1; J: TRBJ1-2; D: NA; size: few; DNA: TGCAGCTCCTCGGACAAGACTAACTATGGCTACACCTTC; CDR3: CSSSDKTNYGYTF
V: TRBV10-3; J: TRBJ1-2; D: TRBD1; size: NA; DNA: TGTGCCATCAACGGGCAGGGGGAGTCGCAGGGCTACACCTTC; CDR3: CAINGQGESQGYTF
V: TRBV3-1; J: TRBJ2-3; D: NA; size: NA; DNA: TGTGCCAGCAGCCAACTAAGGGGGGTAGCAGATACGCAGTATTTT; CDR3: CASSQLRGVADTQYF
V: TRBV28; J: TRBJ2-3; D: TRBD2; size: NA; DNA: TGTGCCAGCAGTGGGAGCGGGGAATTCACAGATACGCAGTATTTT; CDR3: CASSGSGEFTDTQYF
V: TRBV6-1; J: TRBJ2-7; D: NA; size: NA; DNA: TGTGCCAGCAGTGAAGTGAGTAGCTCCTACGAGCAGTACTTC; CDR3: CASSEVSSSYEQYF
V: TRBV4-1; J: TRBJ1-6; D: TRBD1; size: few; DNA: TGCGCCAGCAGCCATGTTGGACAGGGTCTCAATTCACCCCTCCACTTT; CDR3: CASSHVGQGLNSPLHF
V: TRBV3-1; J: TRBJ1-1; D: NA; size: NA; DNA: TGTGCCAGCAGCCAGGGTCCGGGGGGCGTCACTGAAGCTTTCTTT; CDR3: CASSQGPGGVTEAFF
V: TRBV12-3/TRBV12-4; J: TRBJ2-3; D: TRBD2; size: few; DNA: TGTGCCAGCAGTAAACCGGGACTAGCGGATGAGGCAGATACGCAGTATTTT; CDR3: CASSKPGLADEADTQYF
V: TRBV4-1; J: TRBJ2-3; D: TRBD2; size: few; DNA: TGCGCCAGCAGCCAAGTCGGTACGGGGGGGAGCACAGATACGCAGTATTTT; CDR3: CASSQVGTGGSTDTQYF
V: TRBV5-1; J: TRBJ2-4; D: NA; size: NA; DNA: TGCGCCAGCAGCTTGGGGGGGTCTCCCAAAAACATTCAGTACTTC; CDR3: CASSLGGSPKNIQYF
V: TRBV28; J: TRBJ2-5; D: NA; size: NA; DNA: TGTGCCAGCAGCCGGGGACAAATACTTCAAGAGACCCAGTACTTC; CDR3: CASSRGQILQETQYF
V: TRBV29-1; J: TRBJ2-7; D: NA; size: NA; DNA: TGCAGCGTTGAAGAGGGTGTAACTTACAATGAGCAGTACTTC; CDR3: CSVEEGVTYNEQYF
V: TRBV29-1; J: TRBJ1-2; D: NA; size: NA; DNA: TGCAGCGGTGACGCGGGGGGCGGGAGCTATGGCTACACCTTC; CDR3: CSGDAGGGSYGYTF
V: TRBV6-5; J: TRBJ2-1; D: NA; size: few; DNA: TGTGCCAGCAGTTACCCCGGGGCCAATGAGCAGTTCTTC; CDR3: CASSYPGANEQFF
V: TRBV4-3; J: TRBJ1-2; D: NA; size: NA; DNA: TGCGCCAGCAGCCAAGTCCCGGGGACAAATTATGGCTACACCTTC; CDR3: CASSQVPGTNYGYTF
V: TRBV6-1; J: TRBJ2-5; D: TRBD1; size: NA; DNA: TGTGCCAGCAGTGAATTCAGGAGCTGGGGCGACAGGGAAGAGACCCAGTACTTC; CDR3: CASSEFRSWGDREETQYF
V: TRBV2; J: TRBJ2-1; D: NA; size: NA; DNA: TGTGCCAGCAGTGTGCAGCAGTTCTTC; CDR3: CASSVQQFF